This passage covers 31 T cell receptor beta chains from one sample sequenced in a study of T-cell reconstitution after alpha-beta-depleted transplantation in children. Unique molecular identifiers were incorporated when the TCRbeta library was constructed. Using its own MiXCR run on the PCR reads, TCRdb lists one record per CDR3 protein. Among 15,000 to 20,000 distinct CDR3 sequences listed, roughly 12% were seen once. The starting material was PBMCs, mostly from graft donor cells, obtained 180 days after TCRalphabeta/CD19-depleted stem cell transplant. The receptors shown here come from a boy under two years old who had a stem cell transplant for Wiskott-Aldrich syndrome, so the T cells may come from the graft donor.

V usage is TRBV5-1 and J usage is TRBJ1-4; D call uncertain. Germline CDR1 reads SGHRS; CDR2 reads YFSETQ. Trimming shortened V by 3 bases and J by 6 bases, and 18 bases separated the two germline ends. CDR3 length: 16 amino acids. The DNA for the CDR3 is TGCGCCAGCAGCTCGGGAGGGATCTCGGAAGATGAAAAACTGTTTTTT. Amino acid sequence: CASSSGGISEDEKLFF.

This clonotype was seen at least ten times. The genes are TRBV20-1 and TRBJ1-2; no reliable D call. The germline V gene encodes CDR1 DFQATT and CDR2 SNEGSKA (reference sequence). V gave up 4 bases and J gave up 4 bases, with 7 bases separating them. This CDR3 comprises 11 residues. The CDR3 spells CSAKSFYGYTF. CDR3 nucleotides: TGCAGTGCTAAGAGCTTCTATGGCTACACCTTC.

This clonotype was seen a handful of times. The gene calls are TRBV5-1 and TRBJ1-1; D remains unclear. CDR1 is SGHRS, CDR2 YFSETQ, per germline. V lost 0 bases, J lost 0 bases, and 15 bases lay in between. The CDR3 loop spans 17 amino acids. The CDR3 DNA sequence: TGCGCCAGCAGCTTGGAACAATCAAGCGGTTTGAACACTGAAGCTTTCTTT. Amino acid sequence: CASSLEQSSGLNTEAFF.

This clonotype occurred many times. This chain links TRBV24-1 with TRBJ2-5, with D uncertain. V lost 1 base and J 1 base, leaving 0 bases between the germline ends. The CDR3 totals 12 residues. Looked up from germline, CDR1 is KGHDR and CDR2 is SFDVKD. In nucleotides, the CDR3 is TGTGCCACCAGTGATTTCCAAGAGACCCAGTACTTC. Its translation is CATSDFQETQYF.

Of note for this clonotype: A much larger clone differs from this one at a single base, so this may be a read error. The chain has TRBV6-2 or TRBV6-3 and TRBJ2-3; D not resolved. The CDR3 totals 15 residues. V lost 6 bases, J lost 2 bases, and 15 bases lay in between. In germline, CDR1 is MNHEY, CDR2 SVGEGT. CDR3 region: CASRRGRSSTDTQYF. DNA of the CDR3: TGTGCCAGCAGAAGAGGCCGGTCCTCCACAGATACGCAGTATTTT.

This clonotype occurred once. This chain joins TRBV4-2 and TRBJ2-5; D is perhaps TRBD1 (5 bases). The V gene lost 4 bases and the J gene lost 7 bases, with 13 bases spanning the gap. CDR3 length: 13 residues. The germline CDR1 and CDR2 sequences are LGHNA and YNFKEQ. DNA of the CDR3: TGTGCCAGCAGCCCCGGACAACTCGGGACCCAGTACTTC. Translated: CASSPGQLGTQYF.

V and J are TRBV21-1 and TRBJ1-5; the table gives TRBD1 as D, unverified against the DNA. TRBV21-1 is annotated as a pseudogene. The CDR3 covers 16 residues. The CDR3 region has the DNA TGTGCCAGCAGCAAAGATGAGGACAGGGCCGATCAGCCCCAGCATTTT. Amino acid sequence: CASSKDEDRADQPQHF.

This clonotype was picked up many times. The V call is TRBV5-5, the J call TRBJ1-4; 10 bases map to TRBD1. Germline values: CDR1 SGHKS, CDR2 YYEKEE (reference sequence). J was trimmed by 8 bases and V by 4 bases; bases with no gene match: 8. The CDR3 sequence is 15 residues long. The CDR3 here is CASSVWTGGNEKLFF. CDR3 nucleotides: TGTGCCAGCAGCGTCTGGACAGGGGGTAACGAAAAACTGTTTTTT. Full variable domain (missing parts from reference TRBV5-5 and TRBJ1-4): DAGVTQSPTHLIKTRGQQVTLRCSPISGHKSVSWYQQVLGQGPQFIFQYYEKEERGRGNFPDRFSARQFPNYSSELNVNALLLGDSALYLCASSVWTGGNEKLFFGSGTQLSVL.

This clonotype was seen repeatedly, ten times or more. The V call is TRBV20-1, the J call TRBJ2-3; 8 positions match TRBD2. The germline V gene encodes CDR1 DFQATT and CDR2 SNEGSKA (reference sequence). This CDR3 is built from 14 residues. V shed 1 base and J 3 bases; nucleotides not matched to a gene: 3. The CDR3 is CSARAGGPTDTQYF. CDR3 nucleotide sequence: TGCAGTGCTAGAGCGGGAGGGCCGACAGATACGCAGTATTTT.

The chain recombines TRBV20-1 with TRBJ2-1, with 14 bases matching TRBD2. CDR1 and CDR2 (germline): DFQATT, SNEGSKA (reference sequence). The ends lost 3 bases at V and 8 bases at J; junction bases unmatched: 9. The length of the CDR3 is 16 residues. CDR3 nucleotides: TGCAGTGCTAGCGCCTGGACTAGCGGGGGGAGGGATGAGCAGTTCTTC. This translates into CSASAWTSGGRDEQFF.

This clonotype came up a few times. The junction does not match germline at one end; this may be a read error. V and J are TRBV5-1 and TRBJ2-2, with D possibly being TRBD2 (6 bases). Germline values: CDR1 SGHRS, CDR2 YFSETQ. The length of the CDR3 is 14 residues. The CDR3 reads CASSLEGNTGEPFF. CDR3 in DNA: TGCGCCAGCAGTTTGGAGGGGAACACCGGGGAGCCGTTTTTT.

In this sample, this clonotype turned up many times. The rearrangement links TRBV7-9 to TRBJ2-1; no firm D call. Trimming pared 1 base from V and 2 bases from J, leaving 12 bases between. Germline CDR1 reads SEHNR; CDR2 reads FQNEAQ (reference sequence). The CDR3 has 16 amino acids. The chain's CDR3 is CASSLVGRSTYNEQFF. The CDR3 nucleotides are TGTGCCAGCAGCTTAGTCGGCAGGTCCACCTACAATGAGCAGTTCTTC.

This clonotype was observed many times. This chain links TRBV20-1 with TRBJ2-5, with 10 bases matching TRBD2. Germline-derived CDR1 and CDR2 are DFQATT and SNEGSKA (reference sequence). V lost 5 bases and J lost 3; bases outside the gene matches: 6. The CDR3 totals 14 residues. The CDR3 DNA follows: TGCAGTGCTTTCGGGACTAGCGAGAAAGAGACCCAGTACTTC. This gives the protein CSAFGTSEKETQYF.

The table lists this clonotype with a few counts. The chain is built from TRBV28 and TRBJ2-7; possible D gene TRBD2, 7 bases. This CDR3 comprises 13 residues. CDR1 is MDHEN, CDR2 SYDVKM, per germline. Trimming stripped 5 bases from V and 6 bases from J, with 14 bases between. In DNA form, the CDR3 reads TGTGCCAGCAGTCTCATGGGGGGGGCCGAGCAGTACTTC. It codes for CASSLMGGAEQYF.

This clonotype came up many times. The V gene is TRBV6-1, the J gene TRBJ1-4; perhaps TRBD1 as D (5 bases). This CDR3 contains 15 residues. Looked up from germline, CDR1 is MNHNS and CDR2 is SASEGT. The ends were cut back, 4 bases at V and 5 bases at J, with 14 bases in the middle. The CDR3 sequence is CASSANRGANEKLFF. As DNA, the CDR3 is TGTGCCAGCAGTGCTAACCGAGGGGCGAATGAAAAACTGTTTTTT.

Ten or more counts support this clonotype. V and J are TRBV29-1 and TRBJ2-3; 11 bases map to TRBD2. Trimming removed 7 bases from V and 5 bases from J; junction bases left unmatched: 5. Germline-derived CDR1 and CDR2 are SQVTM and ANQGSEA. The CDR3 consists of 13 residues. In nucleotides, the CDR3 is TGCAGCGCAGGACTAGCGGGCGGAGATACGCAGTATTTT. Residues: CSAGLAGGDTQYF.

The V gene is TRBV7-2, the J gene TRBJ1-1, with D hard to call. The CDR3 has 13 amino acids. Germline V lookup: CDR1 SGHTA, CDR2 FQGNSA. Trimming left V 7 bases short and J 3 bases short, with 12 bases between. As DNA, the CDR3 is TGTGCCAGCAAACTGGGGATAGACACTGAAGCTTTCTTT. Translated: CASKLGIDTEAFF.

This clonotype was counted between two and nine times. The chain is built from TRBV7-9 and TRBJ1-4, with 8 bases identical to TRBD1. V dropped 4 bases and J dropped 8; count of bases not matched to a gene: 9. Germline V gene data show CDR1 as SEHNR and CDR2 as FQNEAQ (reference sequence). The CDR3 covers 15 residues. DNA of the CDR3: TGTGCCAGCAGCTCCAGCCAGGGGGCAAGGGAAAAACTGTTTTTT. Residues: CASSSSQGAREKLFF. Combining the CDR3 with reference TRBV7-9 and TRBJ1-4 gives the whole variable domain DTGVSQNPRHKITKRGQNVTFRCDPISEHNRLYWYRQTLGQGPEFLTYFQNEAQLEKSRLLSDRFSAERPKGSFSTLEIQRTEQGDSAMYLCASSSSQGAREKLFFGSGTQLSVL.

The chain combines TRBV20-1 with TRBJ1-3; 7 bases are a match to TRBD1. The length of the CDR3 is 12 residues. The J segment lost 7 bases and the V segment lost 4 bases, leaving 4 bases of the junction unmatched. Germline V gene data show CDR1 as DFQATT and CDR2 as SNEGSKA (reference sequence). The CDR3 protein is CSATSQGNTIYF. The CDR3 DNA follows: TGCAGTGCTACTTCACAGGGGAACACCATATATTTT.

This clonotype was seen a handful of times. The chain links TRBV7-2 to TRBJ1-2, with TRBD1 as a possible D gene (5 bases). CDR1 SGHTA and CDR2 FQGNSA come from the germline V gene. The CDR3 totals 15 residues. V lost 0 bases to trimming and J lost 8 bases, with 16 bases between them. The CDR3 nucleotides read TGTGCCAGCAGCTTAGCGAGGGGCGTTTGGAAGGGCTACACCTTC. This codes for CASSLARGVWKGYTF. The full variable domain, rest sourced from reference TRBV7-2 and TRBJ1-2, is GAGVSQSPSNKVTEKGKDVELRCDPISGHTALYWYRQSLGQGLEFLIYFQGNSAPDKSGLPSDRFSAERTGGSVSTLTIQRTQQEDSAVYLCASSLARGVWKGYTFGSGTRLTVV.

This clonotype was seen ten or more times. The chain carries TRBV7-2 and TRBJ2-2; D uncertain. V lost 3 bases, J lost 6 bases, and 8 bases lay in between. The CDR3 is 13 amino acids. Germline assignment: CDR1 SGHTA and CDR2 FQGNSA. As DNA, the CDR3 is TGTGCCAGCAGCTTTATAATGGCCGGGGAGCTGTTTTTT. Encoded protein: CASSFIMAGELFF.

This clonotype was observed a single time. Mismatch with germline at one junction end may stem from a read error. The J gene is TRBJ2-6, the V gene TRBV5-1, with D maybe TRBD1 (5 bases). Germline CDR1 SGHRS, CDR2 YFSETQ. This CDR3 region has 15 residues. In DNA, the CDR3 is TGCGCCAGCAGCTTGGCAGGGTCTGGGGCCGACGTCCTGACTTTC. It is translated as CASSLAGSGADVLTF. The complete variable domain, with remaining parts taken from reference TRBV5-1 and TRBJ2-6, reads KAGVTQTPRYLIKTRGQQVTLSCSPISGHRSVSWYQQTPGQGLQFLFEYFSETQRNKGNFPGRFSGRQFSNSRSEMNVSTLELGDSALYLCASSLAGSGADVLTFGAGSRLTVL.

V and J are TRBV18 and TRBJ2-2, with 10 bases that match TRBD2. From germline, CDR1 is KGHSH and CDR2 LQKENI. CDR3 size: 16 residues. The junction had 4 bases not matched to a gene; V was cut back by 0 bases and J by 6 bases. This CDR3 is CASSPPSSGRAGELFF. Here the CDR3 DNA reads TGTGCCAGCTCACCACCCTCTAGCGGGAGAGCCGGGGAGCTGTTTTTT.

This clonotype turned up a few times. This chain uses TRBV20-1 with TRBJ1-2, with 8 nucleotides matching TRBD1. The ends lost 6 bases at V and 4 bases at J; junction bases unmatched: 7. The CDR3 has 13 amino acids. Germline V gene sequence: CDR1 DFQATT, CDR2 SNEGSKA (reference sequence). In DNA form, the CDR3 reads TGCAGTGCGACCAGGGGGCGGGGCTATGGCTACACCTTC. It specifies CSATRGRGYGYTF.

This clonotype occurred a few times. The chain has TRBV28 and TRBJ1-4; D ambiguous. Trimming removed 3 bases from V and 0 bases from J, with 8 bases in between. This CDR3 is 15 amino acids long. Germline assignment: CDR1 MDHEN and CDR2 SYDVKM. The CDR3 spells CASSFPGATNEKLFF. The CDR3 DNA is TGTGCCAGCAGTTTCCCAGGAGCAACTAATGAAAAACTGTTTTTT.

This clonotype appeared a few times. The gene calls are TRBV20-1 and TRBJ2-1; 9 positions agree with TRBD2. V lost 4 bases, J lost 4 bases, and 14 bases stayed unmatched. Germline V gene lookup returns CDR1 DFQATT and CDR2 SNEGSKA (reference sequence). The CDR3 is 17 amino acids. The CDR3 nucleotides read TGCAGTGCTAATTATTATCCGGGACTAGCAGTATACAATGAGCAGTTCTTC. Amino acid sequence: CSANYYPGLAVYNEQFF.

This chain connects TRBV6-2 or TRBV6-3 to TRBJ2-1, with D unresolved. Trimming stripped 8 bases from V and 2 bases from J, with 7 bases between. CDR1 MNHEY and CDR2 SVGEGT come from the germline V gene. The CDR3 spans 12 residues. Written as DNA, the CDR3 is TGTGCCAGCGGAGTTACCTACAATGAGCAGTTCTTC. Encoded protein: CASGVTYNEQFF.

This clonotype was seen a few times. The chain combines TRBV28 with TRBJ2-1; D could derive from TRBD1 or TRBD2 (6 bases each). The germline gives CDR1 MDHEN, CDR2 SYDVKM. Trimming took off 3 bases at V and 9 bases at J, with 24 bases between the two ends. The CDR3 loop spans 17 amino acids. The CDR3 sequence is CASSFGLRWVGGGEQFF. Here the CDR3 DNA reads TGTGCCAGCAGTTTTGGGCTCCGCTGGGTGGGGGGCGGTGAGCAGTTCTTC.

This clonotype was seen many times. This rearrangement joins TRBV18 to TRBJ1-2, with D possibly matching TRBD1 (6 bases). This CDR3 spans 14 amino acids. V was pared by 1 base and J by 9 bases, with 15 bases between. Looked up from germline, CDR1 is KGHSH and CDR2 is LQKENI. As DNA, the CDR3 is TGTGCCAGCTCACCACAGGGGGGCCCCGGGAGCTACACCTTC. It yields the protein CASSPQGGPGSYTF.

This clonotype came up many times. V and J are TRBV20-1 and TRBJ2-7; 9 bases are shared with TRBD2. The CDR3 spans 16 residues. Germline V gives CDR1 DFQATT, CDR2 SNEGSKA (reference sequence). The ends lost 1 base at V and 3 bases at J; junction bases unmatched: 10. This CDR3 reads CSARGGPSGKVYEQYF. The CDR3 DNA reads as TGCAGTGCTAGAGGTGGTCCTAGCGGGAAAGTCTACGAGCAGTACTTC.

This clonotype was picked up a small number of times. The J gene is TRBJ2-7, the V gene TRBV3-1; no reliable D call. Trimming left V 1 base short and J 2 bases short, with 3 bases between. Germline values: CDR1 LGHDT, CDR2 YNNKEL (reference sequence). This CDR3 comprises 12 residues. CDR3 residues: CASSQAAYEQYF. The CDR3 DNA reads TGTGCCAGCAGCCAAGCCGCCTACGAGCAGTACTTC.